This T cell receptor beta chain was sequenced for a study of T cells in Graves' hyperthyroidism and ophthalmopathy. Regions amplified from RNA transcripts were the TCR beta CDR3 regions. The HTBI set primed first-round TCR CDR3 RT-PCR. MiXCR, run by TCRdb on the multiplex PCR reads, gives a single entry per CDR3 protein. Of around 370,000 distinct CDR3 sequences in the sample, approximately 17% were seen once. The length of the CDR3 is 11 residues. V lost 5 bases, J lost 4 bases, and 7 bases lay in between. From germline, CDR1 is SGHRS and CDR2 YFSETQ. The sample holds a few counts of this clonotype. Its antigen is still unknown. Overall study findings and caveats: The blood repertoire included most of the expanded thyroid clonotypes above 0.001. In the analysis, a 13 V-J model separated ophthalmopathy from stable hyperthyroidism.

Sequencing was performed on blood. This sequence joins TRBV5-1 and TRBJ2-7; D is unresolved. The TCR was taken from a man aged 18 to 30 with Graves' ophthalmopathy. This CDR3 is CASREQYEQYF. Written as DNA, the CDR3 is TGCGCCAGCAGGGAGCAATACGAGCAGTACTTC.